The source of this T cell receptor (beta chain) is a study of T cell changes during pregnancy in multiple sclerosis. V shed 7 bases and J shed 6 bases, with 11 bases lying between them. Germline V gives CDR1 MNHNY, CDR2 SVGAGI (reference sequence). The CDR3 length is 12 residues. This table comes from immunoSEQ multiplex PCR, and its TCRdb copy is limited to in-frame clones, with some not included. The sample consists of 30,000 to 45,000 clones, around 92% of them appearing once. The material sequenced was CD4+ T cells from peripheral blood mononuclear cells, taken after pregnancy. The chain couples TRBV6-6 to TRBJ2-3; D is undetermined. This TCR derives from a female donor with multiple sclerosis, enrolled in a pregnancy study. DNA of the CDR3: TGTGCCAGCAATAGGATCGGGGATACGCAGTATTTT. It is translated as CASNRIGDTQYF.